This T cell receptor beta chain was sequenced for a study of blood T cell repertoires in COVID-19. Study as a whole: Sites across the United States, Italy and Spain contributed samples from acute and convalescent COVID-19. T cells, B-cell-depleted T cells, or PBMCs supplied cDNA or gDNA.

Participants' reported clinical history set cohort assignment. Source study methods: Amplifying reference gene primers gave estimates of nucleated cell counts. The data were produced by immunoSEQ multiplex PCR, yet TCRdb's version contains in-frame clones alone and is incomplete. The V and J calls and clone size come from that table; D and trimming were worked out from the DNA. The repertoire has approximately 130,000 clones, roughly four fifths of them found once; the top ten carry about 18%. The length of the CDR3 is 17 residues. V dropped 7 bases and J dropped 0 bases, with 20 bases sitting between them. Germline CDR1 and CDR2: SGHDT and YYEEEE.

The chain links TRBV5-6 to TRBJ1-3; D is possibly TRBD1 (5 bases). The clonotype comes from a man aged 25-45 years who had recovered from COVID-19. Input material: PBMCs or T cells enriched from blood (not recorded which). CDR3 region: CASHTVGDHVSGNTIYF. DNA for the CDR3: TGTGCCAGCCACACGGTAGGGGATCACGTCTCTGGAAACACCATATATTTT.